This T cell receptor beta chain was identified in a study of OX40 agonist ivuxolimab in advanced cancers. Study-wide points: CD4+ and CD8+ T cells in blood underwent clonal expansion by week 6 at 0.1 to 3.0 mg/kg.

A history of autoimmune disease or systemic immunosuppression excluded patients. Germline CDR1 and CDR2: MNHEY and SMNVEV (reference sequence). The CDR3 sequence is 19 residues long. V lost 7 bases, J lost 8 bases, and 33 bases lay in between. Method: immunoSEQ multiplex PCR; TCRdb's copy keeps in-frame clones and lacks some. Here the sample spans 55,000 to 75,000 clones, about nine tenths being singletons. As to this clone: Its target is not known.

The origin of this receptor is an adult with an advanced solid tumor such as melanoma, head and neck, liver or kidney cancer. The sequenced sample was CD4+ or CD8+ T cells sorted from blood, obtained in a trial of the OX40 agonist ivuxolimab. The rearrangement links TRBV27 to TRBJ2-1, with D tentatively TRBD1 (6 bases). CDR3 sequence reads: CASTKFSRAGDPGRDEQFF. The CDR3 DNA reads as TGTGCCAGCACGAAATTTTCTCGGGCAGGGGACCCGGGTCGGGATGAGCAGTTCTTC.